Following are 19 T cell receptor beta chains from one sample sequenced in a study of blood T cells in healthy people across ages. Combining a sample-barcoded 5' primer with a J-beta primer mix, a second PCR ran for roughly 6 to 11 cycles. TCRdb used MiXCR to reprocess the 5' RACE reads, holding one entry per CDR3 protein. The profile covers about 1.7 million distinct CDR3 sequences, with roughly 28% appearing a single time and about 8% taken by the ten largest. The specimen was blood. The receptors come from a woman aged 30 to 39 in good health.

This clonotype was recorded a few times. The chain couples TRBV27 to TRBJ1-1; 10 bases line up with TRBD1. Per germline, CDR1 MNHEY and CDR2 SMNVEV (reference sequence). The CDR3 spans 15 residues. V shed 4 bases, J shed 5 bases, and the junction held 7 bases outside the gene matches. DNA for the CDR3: TGTGCCAGCAGTTCCCGGACAGGGGGTCTGACTGAAGCTTTCTTT. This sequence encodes CASSSRTGGLTEAFF.

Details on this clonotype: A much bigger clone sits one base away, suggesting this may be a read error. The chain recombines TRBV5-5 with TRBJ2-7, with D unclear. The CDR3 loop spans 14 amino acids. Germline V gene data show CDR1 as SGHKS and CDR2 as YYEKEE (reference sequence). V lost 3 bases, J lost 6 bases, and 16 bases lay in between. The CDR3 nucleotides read TGTGCCAGCAGCTGGATAAGGCTGGTTCCCGAGCAGTACTTC. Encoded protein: CASSWIRLVPEQYF.

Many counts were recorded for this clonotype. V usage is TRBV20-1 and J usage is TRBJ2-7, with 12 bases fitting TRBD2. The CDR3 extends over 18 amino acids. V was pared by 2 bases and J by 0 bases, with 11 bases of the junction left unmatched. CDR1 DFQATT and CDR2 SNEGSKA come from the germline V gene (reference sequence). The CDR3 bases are TGCAGTGCTAGAAGCCTGGGACTAGCGGGTGAAAACTCCTACGAGCAGTACTTC. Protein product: CSARSLGLAGENSYEQYF.

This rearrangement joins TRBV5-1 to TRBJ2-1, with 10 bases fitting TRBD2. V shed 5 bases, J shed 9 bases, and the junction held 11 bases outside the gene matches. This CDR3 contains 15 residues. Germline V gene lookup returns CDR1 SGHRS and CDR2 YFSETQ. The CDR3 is CASRWMGTSESEQFF. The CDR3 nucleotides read TGCGCCAGCAGATGGATGGGGACTAGCGAGAGTGAGCAGTTCTTC.

CDR3 nucleotides: TGCGCCAGCAGCCCTGCTATGCTATCCCGCTACGAGCAGTACTTC. It yields the protein CASSPAMLSRYEQYF. The chain uses TRBV5-1 and TRBJ2-4; D gene unclear. The DNA end lines up better with TRBJ2-7; the J call may be wrong. The CDR3 totals 15 residues. The germline CDR1 and CDR2 sequences are SGHRS and YFSETQ.

CDR3 nucleotides: TGTGCCACCAGCACGACAGGGGGGTTAGCCGGAAACATTCAGTACTTC. Its translation: CATSTTGGLAGNIQYF. The gene calls are TRBV15 and TRBJ2-4; 9 positions agree with TRBD1. Germline V CDR1 and CDR2: LNHNV, YYDKDF (reference sequence). CDR3 size: 16 residues. V dropped 4 bases and J dropped 6; count of bases not matched to a gene: 10.

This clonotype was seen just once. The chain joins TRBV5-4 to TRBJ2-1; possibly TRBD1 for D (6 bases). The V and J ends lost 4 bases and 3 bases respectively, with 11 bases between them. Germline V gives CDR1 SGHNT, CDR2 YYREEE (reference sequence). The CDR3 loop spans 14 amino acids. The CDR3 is CASSKEDSYNEQFF. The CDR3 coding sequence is TGTGCCAGCAGCAAGGAGGACAGCTACAATGAGCAGTTCTTC.

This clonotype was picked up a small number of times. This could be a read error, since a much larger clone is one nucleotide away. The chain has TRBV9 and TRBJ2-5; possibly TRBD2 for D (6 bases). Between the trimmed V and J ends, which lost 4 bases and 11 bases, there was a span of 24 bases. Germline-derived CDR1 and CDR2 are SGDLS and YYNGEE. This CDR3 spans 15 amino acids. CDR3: CASSTAGGSNYGQYF. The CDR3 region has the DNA TGTGCCAGCAGCACCGCCGGGGGTAGTAACTACGGGCAGTACTTC.

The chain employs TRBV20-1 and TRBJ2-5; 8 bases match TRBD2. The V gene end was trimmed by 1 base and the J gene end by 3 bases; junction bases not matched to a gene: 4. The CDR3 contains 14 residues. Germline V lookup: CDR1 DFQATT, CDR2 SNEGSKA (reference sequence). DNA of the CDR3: TGCAGTGCTAGAGCCCCGCGGGGGGAAGAGACCCAGTACTTC. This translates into CSARAPRGEETQYF.

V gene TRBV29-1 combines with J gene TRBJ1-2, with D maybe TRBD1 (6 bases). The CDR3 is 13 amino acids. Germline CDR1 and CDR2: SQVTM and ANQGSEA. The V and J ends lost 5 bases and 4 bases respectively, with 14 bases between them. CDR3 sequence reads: CSVTIRGIYGYTF. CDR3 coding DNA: TGCAGCGTTACGATCAGGGGAATCTATGGCTACACCTTC.

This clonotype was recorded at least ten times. In DNA, the CDR3 is TGTGCCAGCAGTTATGGGCGGGGGCAAGAGACCCAGTACTTC. Encoded protein: CASSYGRGQETQYF. The chain joins TRBV6-5 to TRBJ2-5; 7 bases align to TRBD2. The trim removed 3 bases at V and 2 bases at J, leaving 3 bases unmatched. The CDR3 has 14 amino acids. Germline lookup yields CDR1 MNHEY and CDR2 SVGAGI.

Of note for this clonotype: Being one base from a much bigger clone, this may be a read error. The CDR3 loop is CASSRTGGAGETQFF. CDR3 nucleotides: TGTGCCAGCAGTCGTACAGGGGGCGCGGGTGAGACCCAGTTCTTC. The V call is TRBV6-5, the J call TRBJ2-1; 9 bases match TRBD1. The CDR3 totals 15 residues. Germline CDR1 MNHEY, CDR2 SVGAGI. With 5 bases clipped from V and 13 bases from J, the junction kept 15 bases outside the gene matches.

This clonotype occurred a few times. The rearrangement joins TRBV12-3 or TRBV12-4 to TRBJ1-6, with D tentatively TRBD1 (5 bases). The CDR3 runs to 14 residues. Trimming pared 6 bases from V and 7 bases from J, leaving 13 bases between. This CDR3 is CASSLTEPNSPLHF. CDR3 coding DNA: TGTGCCAGCAGCCTGACAGAACCCAATTCACCCCTCCACTTT.

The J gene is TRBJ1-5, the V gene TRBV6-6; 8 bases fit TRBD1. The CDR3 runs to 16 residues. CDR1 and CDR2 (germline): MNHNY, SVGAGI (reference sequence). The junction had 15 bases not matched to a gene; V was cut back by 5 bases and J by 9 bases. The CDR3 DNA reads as TGTGCCAGCAGTGCGGGGACAGGCTCCAACCAGCGGCCCCAGCATTTT. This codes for CASSAGTGSNQRPQHF.

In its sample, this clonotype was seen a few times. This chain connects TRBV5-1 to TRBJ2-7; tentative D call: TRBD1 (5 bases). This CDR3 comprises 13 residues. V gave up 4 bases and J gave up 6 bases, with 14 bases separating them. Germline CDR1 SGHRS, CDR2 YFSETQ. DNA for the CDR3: TGCGCCAGCAGCCAAACGGCAGGGATCGAGCAGTACTTC. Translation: CASSQTAGIEQYF.

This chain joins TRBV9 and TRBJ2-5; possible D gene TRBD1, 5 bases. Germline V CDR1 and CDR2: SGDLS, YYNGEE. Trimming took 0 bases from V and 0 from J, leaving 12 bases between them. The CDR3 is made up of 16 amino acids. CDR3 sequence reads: CASSVGGRPYQETQYF. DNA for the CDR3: TGTGCCAGCAGCGTAGGGGGCAGACCTTACCAAGAGACCCAGTACTTC. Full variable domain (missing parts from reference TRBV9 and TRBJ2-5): DSGVTQTPKHLITATGQRVTLRCSPRSGDLSVYWYQQSLDQGLQFLIQYYNGEERAKGNILERFSAQQFPDLHSELNLSSLELGDSALYFCASSVGGRPYQETQYFGPGTRLLVL.

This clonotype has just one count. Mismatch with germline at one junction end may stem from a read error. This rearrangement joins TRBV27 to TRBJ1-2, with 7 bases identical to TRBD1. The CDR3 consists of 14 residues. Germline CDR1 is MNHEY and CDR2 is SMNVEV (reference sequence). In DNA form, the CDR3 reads TGTGCCAGCAGGTTATCTGAGGGGGCGGGGGGCTACACCTTC. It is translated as CASRLSEGAGGYTF.

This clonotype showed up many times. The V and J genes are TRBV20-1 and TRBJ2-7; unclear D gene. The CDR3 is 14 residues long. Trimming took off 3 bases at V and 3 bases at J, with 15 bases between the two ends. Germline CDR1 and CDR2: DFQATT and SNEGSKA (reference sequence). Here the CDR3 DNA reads TGCAGTGCTAGTCCCCTTGACGGCATCTACGAGCAGTACTTC. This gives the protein CSASPLDGIYEQYF.

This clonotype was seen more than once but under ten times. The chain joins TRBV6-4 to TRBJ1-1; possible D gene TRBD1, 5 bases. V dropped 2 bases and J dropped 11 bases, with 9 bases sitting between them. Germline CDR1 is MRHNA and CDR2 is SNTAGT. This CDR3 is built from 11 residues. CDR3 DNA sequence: TGTGCCAGCAGTGACGGGGGGACGGCTTTCTTT. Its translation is CASSDGGTAFF.